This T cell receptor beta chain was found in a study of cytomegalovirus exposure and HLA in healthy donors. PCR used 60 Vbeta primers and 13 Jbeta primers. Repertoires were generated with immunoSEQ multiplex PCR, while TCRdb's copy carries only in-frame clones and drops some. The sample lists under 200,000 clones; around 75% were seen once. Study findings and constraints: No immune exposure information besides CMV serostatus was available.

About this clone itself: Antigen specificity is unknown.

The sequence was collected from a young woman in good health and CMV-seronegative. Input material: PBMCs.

CDR3 sequence reads: CASSPRDIYEQYF. The CDR3 DNA sequence: TGTGCCAGCAGCCCCCGGGACATCTACGAGCAGTACTTC. V gene TRBV14 combines with J gene TRBJ2-7; possible D gene TRBD1, 6 bases. Germline loops: CDR1 SGHDN, CDR2 FVKESK. V lost 4 bases, J lost 3 bases, and 10 bases lay in between. The CDR3 is 13 residues long.